These 13 T cell receptor beta chains were sequenced from one sample in a study of shared clonotypes between healthy human individuals. Using immunoSEQ multiplex PCR, the repertoire was profiled, and TCRdb retains in-frame clones only, with some absent. The repertoire includes approximately 740,000 clones, around 93% of them detected once, and less than 25% sits in the top ten. CD45RO-negative, CCR7-selected cells formed the naive CD8 fraction, which excluded terminally differentiated effector memory CD45RA+ cells. Sequences were obtained from naive CD8+ T cells sorted from blood. The receptors here all came from a man aged 30-40 years in good health.

The sample holds one count of this clone. The J gene is TRBJ1-5, the V gene TRBV7-8; 7 bases are a match to TRBD1. Losses at the gene ends were 5 bases for V and 3 bases for J; bases not matched to a gene: 7. This CDR3 has 15 amino acids. Germline CDR1 is SGHVS and CDR2 is FQNEAQ. The CDR3 bases are TGTGCCAGCAGCGATCGGGACAGAGCCAATCAGCCCCAGCATTTT. Its protein product is CASSDRDRANQPQHF.

The chain has TRBV5-1 and TRBJ2-5; weak D call: TRBD1 (5 bases). Trimming removed 6 bases at V and 0 bases at J, with 12 bases between. The germline V gene encodes CDR1 SGHRS and CDR2 YFSETQ. The CDR3 contains 14 residues. As DNA, the CDR3 is TGCGCCAGCACCAAGGACAAGAACCAAGAGACCCAGTACTTC. Amino acid sequence: CASTKDKNQETQYF.

This clone has a single count. The chain recombines TRBV11-2 with TRBJ2-7; D is ambiguous. The germline V and J ends were trimmed by 4 bases and 2 bases, with 6 bases remaining between them. The CDR3 is made up of 12 amino acids. Germline V gene data show CDR1 as SGHAT and CDR2 as FQNNGV. The CDR3 region is CASSWETYEQYF. The CDR3 DNA follows: TGTGCCAGCAGCTGGGAAACCTACGAGCAGTACTTC. Full variable domain (rest looked up from reference TRBV11-2 and TRBJ2-7): EAGVAQSPRYKIIEKRQSVAFWCNPISGHATLYWYQQILGQGPKLLIQFQNNGVVDDSQLPKDRFSAERLKGVDSTLKIQPAKLEDSAVYLCASSWETYEQYFGPGTRLTVT.

This rearrangement joins TRBV27 to TRBJ2-3; TRBD2 might be the D (6 bases). The CDR3 loop spans 14 amino acids. Per the germline V gene, CDR1 is MNHEY and CDR2 is SMNVEV (reference sequence). V was shortened by 7 bases and J by 2 bases, with 13 bases between the two germline ends. CDR3 coding DNA: TGTGCCAGCAAGCAACTAGCAGTCACAGATACGCAGTATTTT. Amino acids: CASKQLAVTDTQYF.

The gene calls are TRBV10-3 and TRBJ2-7; no firm D call. Trimming took 0 bases from V and 1 from J, leaving 10 bases between them. Germline CDR1 reads ENHRY; CDR2 reads SYGVKD. The CDR3 length is 15 residues. CDR3 coding DNA: TGTGCCATCAGTGAGTCGGGCGATCCTTCCTACGAGCAGTACTTC. The encoded protein is CAISESGDPSYEQYF.

The CDR3 DNA reads as TGCGCCAGCAGCGGGGAAGCATGGTACGCCGGGGAGCTGTTTTTT. The encoded protein is CASSGEAWYAGELFF. The V and J genes are TRBV5-1 and TRBJ2-2; D remains ambiguous. This CDR3 region has 15 residues. The V end was cut by 4 bases, the J end by 6 bases, with 16 bases between. Germline CDR1 and CDR2: SGHRS and YFSETQ.

This clone turned up a few times. V and J are TRBV30 and TRBJ2-5, with TRBD1 matching over 7 bases. The junction had 6 bases not matched to a gene; V was cut back by 0 bases and J by 5 bases. Germline V CDR1 and CDR2: GTSNPN, SVGIG (reference sequence). The length of the CDR3 is 14 residues. CDR3 DNA: TGTGCCTGGAGTGTACAGACAGGGTGGGAGACCCAGTACTTC. This sequence encodes CAWSVQTGWETQYF.

This clone appeared once. The V gene is TRBV19, the J gene TRBJ1-5; no definite D call. Per germline, CDR1 LNHDA and CDR2 SQIVND (reference sequence). The CDR3 totals 16 residues. The germline V and J ends were trimmed by 6 bases and 5 bases, with 20 bases remaining between them. The CDR3 loop is CASREGGFERHQPQHF. The CDR3 bases are TGTGCCAGTAGAGAGGGAGGATTCGAGAGGCATCAGCCCCAGCATTTT.

V usage is TRBV7-2 and J usage is TRBJ1-1; D may be TRBD1 (5 bases). The CDR3 runs 16 residues. Germline CDR1 and CDR2: SGHTA and FQGNSA. The V gene lost 4 bases and the J gene lost 4 bases, with 19 bases spanning the gap. In DNA, the CDR3 is TGTGCCAGCAGCTCAGTGGGGCCACCGGCAGGCACTGAAGCTTTCTTT. Encoded protein: CASSSVGPPAGTEAFF. The full variable domain, with the rest looked up from reference TRBV7-2 and TRBJ1-1, is GAGVSQSPSNKVTEKGKDVELRCDPISGHTALYWYRQSLGQGLEFLIYFQGNSAPDKSGLPSDRFSAERTGGSVSTLTIQRTQQEDSAVYLCASSSVGPPAGTEAFFGQGTRLTVV.

This clone was seen just once. V and J are TRBV28 and TRBJ2-2; D is perhaps TRBD2 (5 bases). Trimming removed 3 bases from V and 4 bases from J, with 12 bases in between. CDR3 size: 15 residues. Germline V lookup: CDR1 MDHEN, CDR2 SYDVKM. The CDR3 coding sequence is TGTGCCAGCAGTTTGGCCGGGAAAGCCACCGGGGAGCTGTTTTTT. Protein sequence: CASSLAGKATGELFF.

CDR3: CASSISSGYEQYF. In nucleotides, the CDR3 is TGTGCCAGCTCAATTAGTTCAGGCTACGAGCAGTACTTC. This sequence joins TRBV18 and TRBJ2-7; D ambiguous. This CDR3 comprises 13 residues. Germline CDR1 KGHSH, CDR2 LQKENI. Trimming shortened V by 5 bases and J by 3 bases, and 11 bases separated the two germline ends.

The J gene is TRBJ2-6, the V gene TRBV7-9; TRBD2 might be the D (6 bases). Deletions cut 5 bases from V and 4 bases from J, with 15 bases between. The CDR3 contains 16 residues. CDR1 SEHNR and CDR2 FQNEAQ come from the germline V gene (reference sequence). CDR3 loop: CASSPRWAGGANVLTF. Here the CDR3 DNA reads TGTGCCAGCAGCCCTCGGTGGGCGGGAGGGGCCAACGTCCTGACTTTC.

Comment on this clone: This specimen includes other DNA sequences encoding the same CDR3. The V gene is TRBV7-7, the J gene TRBJ2-7; TRBD1 matches 9 bases. CDR1 SSHAT and CDR2 FNYEAQ come from the germline V gene (reference sequence). The length of the CDR3 is 13 residues. Trimming removed 5 bases from V and 4 bases from J; junction bases left unmatched: 3. The CDR3, as DNA: TGTGCCAGCAGCCCAGGACAGGGGTACGAGCAGTACTTC. It encodes CASSPGQGYEQYF.